These 20 T cell receptor beta chains were all obtained from the same sample, sequenced in a study of siplizumab effects on memory and regulatory T cells. TCRdb's copy holds only in-frame clones and misses some; the assay was immunoSEQ multiplex PCR. The sample carries approximately 120,000 clones, under 95% recorded once. The sample comprised Tregs sorted from blood. These receptors all stem from a human donor in good health.

This chain connects TRBV5-1 to TRBJ1-1; no firm D call. Germline V gene data show CDR1 as SGHRS and CDR2 as YFSETQ. V was pared by 4 bases and J by 0 bases, with 7 bases between. This CDR3 region has 13 residues. In nucleotides, the CDR3 is TGCGCCAGCAGCGGTACAGTGAACACTGAAGCTTTCTTT. Translating it yields CASSGTVNTEAFF. Drawing the rest from reference TRBV5-1 and TRBJ1-1, the complete variable domain is KAGVTQTPRYLIKTRGQQVTLSCSPISGHRSVSWYQQTPGQGLQFLFEYFSETQRNKGNFPGRFSGRQFSNSRSEMNVSTLELGDSALYLCASSGTVNTEAFFGQGTRLTVV.

This chain joins TRBV11-2 and TRBJ2-1; 9 nucleotides agree with TRBD2. Germline V CDR1 and CDR2: SGHAT, FQNNGV. The CDR3 has 14 residues. J was trimmed by 13 bases and V by 1 base; bases with no gene match: 8. CDR3 nucleotides: TGTGCCAGCAGCTTAGTTGGCGGGAGGGCCTCACAGTTCTTC. Residues: CASSLVGGRASQFF.

This clone was seen only a few times. The V and J genes are TRBV7-9 and TRBJ1-3, with D hard to call. This CDR3 has 13 residues. Germline V gene sequence: CDR1 SEHNR, CDR2 FQNEAQ (reference sequence). V was pared by 4 bases and J by 1 base, with 5 bases between. CDR3 loop: CASSSPSGNTIYF. Here the CDR3 DNA reads TGTGCCAGCAGCTCGCCATCTGGAAACACCATATATTTT.

The rearrangement uses TRBV6-4 and TRBJ1-3; D perhaps matches TRBD1 (5 bases). Trimming stripped 4 bases from V and 5 bases from J, with 9 bases between. The CDR3 totals 13 residues. Germline CDR1 reads MRHNA; CDR2 reads SNTAGT. The CDR3 is CASSALDRNTIYF. The CDR3 bases are TGTGCCAGCAGTGCCCTGGACAGAAACACCATATATTTT.

The V gene is TRBV14, the J gene TRBJ2-7, with a possible D match to TRBD1 (6 bases). Between the trimmed V and J ends, which lost 8 bases and 8 bases, there was a span of 16 bases. Germline CDR1 SGHDN, CDR2 FVKESK. This CDR3 has 12 amino acids. The CDR3 sequence: CASGLSGDKQYF. Here the CDR3 DNA reads TGTGCCAGCGGCCTTTCAGGGGATAAGCAGTACTTC. The complete variable domain, with remaining parts taken from reference TRBV14 and TRBJ2-7, reads EAGVTQFPSHSVIEKGQTVTLRCDPISGHDNLYWYRRVMGKEIKFLLHFVKESKQDESGMPNNRFLAERTGGTYSTLKVQPAELEDSGVYFCASGLSGDKQYFGPGTRLTVT.

The rearrangement joins TRBV6-5 to TRBJ2-1; TRBD1 aligns across 10 bases. V shed 6 bases, J shed 9 bases, and the junction held 8 bases outside the gene matches. The V gene's germline CDR1 is MNHEY and CDR2 SVGAGI. The CDR3 spans 14 residues. The CDR3 spells CASRSPGTGVEQFF. CDR3 DNA sequence: TGTGCCAGCAGGAGTCCCGGGACAGGGGTTGAGCAGTTCTTC.

The chain combines TRBV5-1 with TRBJ2-5; a possible D gene is TRBD1 (6 bases). This CDR3 contains 14 residues. V was pared by 3 bases and J by 0 bases, with 9 bases between. Per germline, CDR1 SGHRS and CDR2 YFSETQ. The CDR3 spells CASSYGTYQETQYF. The CDR3 coding sequence is TGCGCCAGCAGCTACGGGACATACCAAGAGACCCAGTACTTC.

The chain combines TRBV29-1 with TRBJ2-1, with D uncertain. Germline values: CDR1 SQVTM, CDR2 ANQGSEA. The CDR3 sequence is 15 residues long. The ends were cut back, 1 base at V and 1 base at J, with 11 bases in the middle. CDR3 loop: CSVEGGILSYNEQFF. The CDR3 coding sequence is TGCAGCGTTGAAGGTGGTATTCTTTCCTACAATGAGCAGTTCTTC.

This rearrangement joins TRBV19 to TRBJ2-3, with D possibly TRBD2 on 6 matching bases. The germline V gene has CDR1 LNHDA and CDR2 SQIVND (reference sequence). The CDR3 runs 14 residues. With 6 bases removed from V and 6 bases from J, the gap between germline ends came to 16 bases. As DNA, the CDR3 is TGTGCCAGTAGATGGGGTCGGGAGCTGGATACGCAGTATTTT. Amino acids: CASRWGRELDTQYF.

The rearrangement joins TRBV29-1 to TRBJ1-2, with unresolved D. The CDR3 length is 14 residues. Trimming removed 4 bases from V and 4 bases from J, with 16 bases in between. The V gene's germline CDR1 is SQVTM and CDR2 ANQGSEA. CDR3 sequence reads: CSVGQFPWAYGYTF. DNA of the CDR3: TGCAGCGTTGGACAATTCCCCTGGGCCTATGGCTACACCTTC.

The chain uses TRBV19 and TRBJ1-5, with TRBD1 identical over 9 bases. Germline V gene lookup returns CDR1 LNHDA and CDR2 SQIVND (reference sequence). The length of the CDR3 is 15 residues. V lost 4 bases, J lost 5 bases, and 6 bases stayed unmatched. CDR3 region: CASSSGTGHHQPQHF. The CDR3, as DNA: TGTGCCAGTAGTAGCGGGACAGGGCACCATCAGCCCCAGCATTTT.

A single count supports this clone. The chain links TRBV7-9 to TRBJ2-3; 7 positions agree with TRBD2. J was trimmed by 5 bases and V by 3 bases; bases with no gene match: 5. CDR1 is SEHNR, CDR2 FQNEAQ, per germline (reference sequence). The CDR3 totals 14 residues. CDR3 amino acids: CASSLWTGGDTQYF. For the CDR3, the DNA is TGTGCCAGCAGCTTGTGGACGGGAGGAGATACGCAGTATTTT.

The chain uses TRBV6-1 and TRBJ2-6; 8 bases fit TRBD1. J was trimmed by 2 bases and V by 6 bases; bases with no gene match: 0. The CDR3 runs 14 residues. Germline V gene sequence: CDR1 MNHNS, CDR2 SASEGT. The CDR3 DNA follows: TGTGCCAGCAGGACAGGGGCTGGGGCCAACGTCCTGACTTTC. Translating it yields CASRTGAGANVLTF.

The J gene is TRBJ1-2, the V gene TRBV14; possible D gene TRBD1, 6 bases. Germline V lookup: CDR1 SGHDN, CDR2 FVKESK. The ends were cut back, 2 bases at V and 3 bases at J, with 13 bases in the middle. The CDR3 covers 15 residues. CDR3 sequence (DNA): TGTGCCAGCAGCCAAAGTCCCGGGACATACTATGGCTACACCTTC. Its translation is CASSQSPGTYYGYTF.

This clone has a handful of counts. This sequence joins TRBV6-5 and TRBJ2-7, with 9 bases fitting TRBD2. The V gene's germline CDR1 is MNHEY and CDR2 SVGAGI. This CDR3 has 14 residues. V shed 5 bases and J 4 bases; nucleotides not matched to a gene: 6. The CDR3 is CASSRTAGGYEQYF. The CDR3 nucleotides are TGTGCCAGCAGTCGGACTGCGGGAGGGTACGAGCAGTACTTC.

V and J are TRBV28 and TRBJ2-1, with TRBD1 matching over 11 bases. CDR1 is MDHEN, CDR2 SYDVKM, per germline. J lost 7 bases, V lost 5 bases, and 7 bases had no gene match. The CDR3 extends over 15 amino acids. As DNA, the CDR3 is TGTGCCAGCAGTCCCGGGACAGGGGGGAGAAATGAGCAGTTCTTC. Its protein product is CASSPGTGGRNEQFF.

The V call is TRBV6-5, the J call TRBJ1-2; D gene ambiguous. With 4 bases removed from V and 5 bases from J, the gap between germline ends came to 8 bases. The CDR3 sequence is 12 residues long. Germline values: CDR1 MNHEY, CDR2 SVGAGI. The CDR3 loop is CASSFSGYGYTF. The CDR3 nucleotides are TGTGCCAGCAGTTTTTCGGGGTATGGCTACACCTTC.

The CDR3 nucleotides read TGTGCCAGCAGCGCCCGACTAGCGGACTACAATGAGCAGTTCTTC. It specifies CASSARLADYNEQFF. This rearrangement joins TRBV9 to TRBJ2-1, with 9 bases identical to TRBD2. V was pared by 3 bases and J by 3 bases, with 4 bases of the junction left unmatched. The CDR3 runs to 15 residues. Germline V gene lookup returns CDR1 SGDLS and CDR2 YYNGEE.

This clone has only a few counts. This chain joins TRBV2 and TRBJ1-5; D unclear. V lost 1 base, J lost 1 base, and 8 bases lay in between. This CDR3 has 15 amino acids. Germline-derived CDR1 and CDR2 are SNHLY and FYNNEI. CDR3 coding DNA: TGTGCCAGCAGTGAAGGTTTGAAGAGCAATCAGCCCCAGCATTTT. Amino acids: CASSEGLKSNQPQHF.

The sample holds one count of this clone. The genes are TRBV6-6 and TRBJ1-2; maybe TRBD1 (6 bases). The germline CDR1 and CDR2 sequences are MNHNY and SVGAGI (reference sequence). The CDR3 spans 13 residues. The V gene lost 3 bases and the J gene lost 6 bases, with 11 bases spanning the gap. CDR3 DNA sequence: TGTGCCAGCAGTTATGGGGGCATTGATGGCTACACCTTC. This gives the protein CASSYGGIDGYTF.